This T cell receptor beta chain was sequenced in a study of metastatic and nonmetastatic thyroid tumors. Study summary: Comparative analysis of repertoires was undertaken across blood and tumor or nodule tissue obtained from malignant and benign thyroid patients. Study-wide results and limits: Across blood and tumor, TCR beta diversity in malignant thyroid tumors was reportedly significantly higher than in benign nodules.

All patients reached thyroid surgery having received no treatment beforehand. Germline V CDR1 and CDR2: SGHTA, FQGNSA. With 4 bases removed from V and 7 bases from J, the gap between germline ends came to 10 bases. CDR3 length: 12 residues. In the authors' workflow: Clinicopathological groups of papillary thyroid cancer showed CDR3 differences that were used to build a distant-metastasis classifier. TCRdb re-clonotyped the PCR reads via MiXCR. The authors' filters were not applied to this entry. The sample shows 32,000 or so clones, about 15% of them seen only once. This clone was observed a handful of times. The antigen is unknown.

The sequence came from a male donor with papillary thyroid cancer or a benign thyroid nodule (not recorded which). Some clones in this sample may be carry-over from other donors' samples. The specimen sequenced was blood. The chain is built from TRBV7-2 and TRBJ1-2; D ambiguous. The CDR3 DNA reads as TGTGCCAGCAGCTCCCTTTTGAGTGGCTACACCTTC. Its translation: CASSSLLSGYTF.